Sequencing of this T cell receptor (beta chain) was carried out in a study of breast tumors, draining lymph nodes, adjacent tissues (dated by TCRdb to about 2016). Looking at the study overall: The study compared TCR beta repertoires across tumor, adjacent nontumor tissue and axillary lymph nodes from breast cancer patients. In human breast cancer, the study set out to evaluate how tumor, surrounding tissue and draining lymph node repertoires relate to one another and whether T cells may move between these sites. Paper-wide results and their limitations: Tumors showed preferential V and J gene usage, and their T-cell repertoire diversity fell below that of lymph nodes yet above that of nontumor tissue. Tumor and nontumor tissue repertoires were found to be significantly more similar in luminal-like than in basal-like breast cancer. The data were considered consistent with the idea that most tumor T cells come from the lymph node and then expand in tumor tissue. The conclusion that tumor T cells originate in lymph nodes was presented as consistent with a hypothesis rather than as directly demonstrated.

The reads were generated on an Illumina HiSeq 2000. Multiplex PCR amplification was used to build the TCR beta chain libraries. The amplified TCR beta chain products were analyzed by high-throughput sequencing. The public sequencing data were trimmed at Q25 with fastp and processed into clonotypes with MiXCR by TCRdb, which kept only in-frame beta chains. Rows with one shared CDR3 protein collapse into an entry with the most common genes and DNA. The sample table lists about 230,000 distinct CDR3 sequences, less than 40% of them with a count of one. The ten largest clones take up approximately 1.4% of the sample. Turning to this clonotype: Its recognized antigen is unknown. An end of the junction does not agree with germline; a read error may underlie this.

According to the germline V gene (reference sequence), CDR1 reads SSHAT and CDR2 reads FNYEAQ. The CDR3 starts with the cysteine, ends with the phenylalanine, and has 15 residues. Of all the DNA, just the CDR3 is kept, 45 bases in frame from base 1. Lymph node samples were obtained from the axillary draining lymph nodes of breast cancer patients. This chain joins TRBV7-7 to TRBJ2-1; TRBD2 lines up with 10 middle nucleotides. The source of this sequence is a female donor with breast cancer. Some clones in this sample may be carry-over from other donors' samples. The sequencing input was axillary lymph node tissue. The CDR3 protein sequence reads: CASSRGTSVYDEQLF. The base sequence is TGTGCTAGCAGCCGGGGGACTAGCGTTTACGATGAGCAGCTCTTC.